The clone carrying this T cell receptor (beta chain) came up a few times. The TCRbeta library was prepared with unique molecular identifiers. TCRdb re-analysed the PCR reads in MiXCR, keeping a single row per CDR3 protein. The sample lists 200,000 to 300,000 distinct CDR3 sequences, about a quarter seen once, with approximately 2.5% in the top ten. This entry belongs to a study of T-cell reconstitution after alpha-beta-depleted transplantation in children. With V trimmed by 6 bases and J by 0 bases, 13 bases remained unmatched. CDR3 length equals 18 residues. The germline CDR1 and CDR2 sequences are DFQATT and SNEGSKA (reference sequence).

This sequence was found in a girl aged 2 to 9 with Fanconi anemia, due to receive a stem cell transplant. The sample was PBMCs, taken before TCRalphabeta/CD19-depleted stem cell transplant. This chain joins TRBV20-1 and TRBJ2-2, with TRBD1 matching 10 bases. CDR3 in DNA: TGCAGTGCAACCCCCGGGACAGGGGCTTACGCGAACACCGGGGAGCTGTTTTTT. Translation gives CSATPGTGAYANTGELFF.